Each of the 8 T cell receptor beta chains below was sequenced from the same sample in a study of T cells in Graves' hyperthyroidism and ophthalmopathy (dated by TCRdb to between 2019 and 2020). Library preparation employed multiplex PCR. The sequencer was an Illumina HiSeq 2000. The TCR beta CDR3 regions were amplified from RNA transcripts. For the first round of RT-PCR on the TCR CDR3, the HTBI primer set was used together with the Qiagen OneStep RT-PCR kit. Starting from the raw public reads, TCRdb applied fastp trimming at Q25, assembled clones with MiXCR and retained in-frame beta chains. Each record represents a unique CDR3 protein, reported with the most common genes and DNA among its rows. This sample is represented by approximately 600,000 distinct CDR3 sequences; less than 25% of them were singletons. The ten most abundant clones make up about 34% of the sample. Source material: blood. The receptors derive from a man aged 25 to 40 with Graves' ophthalmopathy.

V is TRBV19 and J is TRBJ2-7; D unresolved. CDR3 length: 16 amino acids. V gave up 3 bases and J gave up 0 bases, with 15 bases separating them. Per germline, CDR1 LNHDA and CDR2 SQIVND (reference sequence). CDR3 nucleotides: TGTGCCAGTAGTATGGGTTCCAGGAGCGCCTCCTACGAGCAGTACTTC. It is translated as CASSMGSRSASYEQYF.

J is TRBJ2-5 and V is TRBV9; 7 bases are a match to TRBD1. This CDR3 is 15 amino acids long. Germline V gene sequence: CDR1 SGDLS, CDR2 YYNGEE. After removal of 3 bases from V and 0 bases from J, the junction contained 5 bases not matched to a gene. The CDR3 region is CASSAQTGNQETQYF. In DNA, the CDR3 is TGTGCCAGCAGCGCTCAGACAGGGAACCAAGAGACCCAGTACTTC.

This clonotype was counted only a few times. The chain recombines TRBV12-3 or TRBV12-4 with TRBJ2-1; 12 nucleotides agree with TRBD2. This CDR3 is built from 15 residues. Trimming cost V 5 bases and J 15 bases; bases outside gene matches: 14. CDR3 sequence reads: CASSPEAPSGRAVFF. The DNA for the CDR3 is TGTGCCAGCAGTCCCGAGGCTCCTAGCGGGAGGGCCGTGTTCTTC.

J is TRBJ2-7 and V is TRBV9; the D call may be TRBD1 or TRBD2 (5 bases each). The CDR3 consists of 15 residues. Germline CDR1 is SGDLS and CDR2 is YYNGEE. The V end lost 3 bases, the J end lost 3 bases, and 16 bases lay between the germline ends. The chain's CDR3 is CASSARDAPYYEQYF. The CDR3 coding sequence is TGTGCCAGCAGCGCCCGGGACGCTCCCTACTACGAGCAGTACTTC. Based on the CDR3 plus reference TRBV9 and TRBJ2-7, the full variable domain is DSGVTQTPKHLITATGQRVTLRCSPRSGDLSVYWYQQSLDQGLQFLIQYYNGEERAKGNILERFSAQQFPDLHSELNLSSLELGDSALYFCASSARDAPYYEQYFGPGTRLTVT.

This clonotype was found a few times. The V and J genes are TRBV27 and TRBJ2-7; a weak D match, TRBD2 (6 bases). The CDR3 loop spans 13 amino acids. The germline V gene has CDR1 MNHEY and CDR2 SMNVEV (reference sequence). V lost 7 bases, J lost 6 bases, and 16 bases lay in between. CDR3 in DNA: TGTGCCAGCACGCGGGACGGAGAGGCCGAGCAGTACTTC. It codes for CASTRDGEAEQYF.

J is TRBJ2-7 and V is TRBV6-1; D remains ambiguous. The CDR3 spans 15 residues. Germline CDR1 MNHNS, CDR2 SASEGT. V lost 6 bases, J lost 4 bases, and 19 bases lay in between. The CDR3 sequence is CASRPNPTSAYEQYF. The CDR3 DNA follows: TGTGCCAGCAGACCCAACCCGACGAGCGCGTACGAGCAGTACTTC.

On this clonotype itself: A much larger clone lies one base from this, so it may be a read error. The chain carries TRBV12-3 or TRBV12-4 and TRBJ2-7; possible D gene TRBD1, 6 bases. This CDR3 comprises 14 residues. CDR3 DNA sequence: TGTGCCAGCAGTCTTAACGACAGGAAATACGAGCGGTACTTC. Translated, it gives CASSLNDRKYERYF.

The chain couples TRBV10-3 to TRBJ2-4, with 7 bases lining up with TRBD1. CDR1 and CDR2 (germline): ENHRY, SYGVKD. The junction had 9 bases not matched to a gene; V was cut back by 0 bases and J by 7 bases. This CDR3 region has 16 residues. The CDR3 DNA sequence: TGTGCCATCAGTGAGTCGGCCGTTGGGGACAGTAACATTCAGTACTTC. Translated: CAISESAVGDSNIQYF.